This T cell receptor (beta chain) was recovered during a study of human T cells and chemical hapten exposure. In the study overall: From small differences in pooled library volume came most of the variation in per-sample TCR yields.

From the 5' RACE reads, TCRdb called clonotypes with MiXCR, one entry per CDR3 protein. The sample lists 70,000 to 85,000 distinct CDR3 sequences; less than 20% were seen once. Sequencing started from total RNA isolated from unfractionated whole blood. The CDR3 runs to 13 residues. CDR1 DFQATT and CDR2 SNEGSKA come from the germline V gene (reference sequence). With 6 bases removed from V and 1 base from J, the gap between germline ends came to 12 bases. Study observations and caveats: Sensitizing with DPC caused no change in TCRs above 1 in 1000 frequency.

Details on this clonotype: Its antigen is unidentified.

The gene calls are TRBV20-1 and TRBJ1-1; no reliable D call. This TCR was sampled from a female donor in good health. The DNA for the CDR3 is TGCAGTGCGCATCTCGATCCGAACACTGAAGCTTTCTTT. Translation: CSAHLDPNTEAFF.